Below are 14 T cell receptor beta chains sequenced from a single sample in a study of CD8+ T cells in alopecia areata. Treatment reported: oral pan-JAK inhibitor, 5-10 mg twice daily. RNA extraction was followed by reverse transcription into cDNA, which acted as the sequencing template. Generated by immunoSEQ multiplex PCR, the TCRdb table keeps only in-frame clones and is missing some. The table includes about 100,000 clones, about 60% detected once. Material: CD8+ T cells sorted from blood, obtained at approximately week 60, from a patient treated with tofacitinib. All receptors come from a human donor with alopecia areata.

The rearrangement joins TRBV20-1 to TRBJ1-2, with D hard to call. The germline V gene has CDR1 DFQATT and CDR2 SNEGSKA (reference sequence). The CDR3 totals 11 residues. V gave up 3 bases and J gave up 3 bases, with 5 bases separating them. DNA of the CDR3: TGCAGTGCTAGCACGGACTATGGCTACACCTTC. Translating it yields CSASTDYGYTF.

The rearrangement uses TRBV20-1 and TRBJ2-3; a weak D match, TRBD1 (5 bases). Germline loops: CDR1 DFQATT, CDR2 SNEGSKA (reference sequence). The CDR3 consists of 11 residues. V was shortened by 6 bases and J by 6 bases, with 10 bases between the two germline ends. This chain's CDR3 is CSAKTVDTQYF. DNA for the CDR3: TGCAGTGCCAAGACAGTCGATACGCAGTATTTT.

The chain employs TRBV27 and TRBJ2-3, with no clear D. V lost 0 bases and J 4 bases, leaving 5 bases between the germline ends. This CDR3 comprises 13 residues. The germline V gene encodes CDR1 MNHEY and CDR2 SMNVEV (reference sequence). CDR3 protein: CASSLSGSDTQYF. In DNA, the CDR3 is TGTGCCAGCAGTTTATCAGGTTCAGATACGCAGTATTTT.

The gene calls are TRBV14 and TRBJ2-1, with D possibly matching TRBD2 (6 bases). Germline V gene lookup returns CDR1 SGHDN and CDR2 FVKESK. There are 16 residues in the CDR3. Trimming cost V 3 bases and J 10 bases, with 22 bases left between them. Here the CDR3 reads CASSHPRGTPYGEQFF. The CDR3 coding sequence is TGTGCCAGCAGCCATCCACGGGGGACCCCTTACGGGGAGCAGTTCTTC.

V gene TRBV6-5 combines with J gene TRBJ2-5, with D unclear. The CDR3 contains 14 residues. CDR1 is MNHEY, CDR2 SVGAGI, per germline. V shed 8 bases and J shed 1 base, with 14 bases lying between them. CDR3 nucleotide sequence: TGTGCCAGCTTCGACCCCAGCTCCCAAGAGACCCAGTACTTC. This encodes CASFDPSSQETQYF.

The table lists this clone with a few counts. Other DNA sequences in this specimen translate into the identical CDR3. CDR3 amino acids: CAWSLGSNQPQHF. CDR3 coding DNA: TGTGCCTGGAGTTTAGGGTCCAATCAGCCCCAGCATTTT. The chain is built from TRBV30 and TRBJ1-5, with D hard to call. The CDR3 covers 13 residues. Germline V lookup: CDR1 GTSNPN, CDR2 SVGIG (reference sequence). Trimming removed 2 bases from V and 3 bases from J, with 8 bases in between.

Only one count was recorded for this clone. The CDR3 DNA reads as TGTGCCAGCAGCTTTGGGGATGGCTACACCTTC. Its protein is CASSFGDGYTF. The V gene is TRBV5-5, the J gene TRBJ1-2, with D unclear. CDR3 size: 11 residues. In germline, CDR1 is SGHKS, CDR2 YYEKEE (reference sequence). V was clipped by 2 bases and J by 6 bases, with 5 bases between them.

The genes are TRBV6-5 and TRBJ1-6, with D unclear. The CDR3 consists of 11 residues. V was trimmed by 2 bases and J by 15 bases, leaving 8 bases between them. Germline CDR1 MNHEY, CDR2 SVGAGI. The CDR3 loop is CASSYRGFLHF. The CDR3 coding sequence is TGTGCCAGCAGTTACCGAGGTTTCCTCCACTTT.

CDR3 in amino acids: CAITGEDRPYEQYF. For the CDR3, the DNA is TGTGCCATCACAGGCGAGGACAGACCCTACGAGCAGTACTTC. The chain employs TRBV10-3 and TRBJ2-7, with D tentatively TRBD1 (6 bases). V lost 7 bases, J lost 2 bases, and 15 bases lay in between. CDR1 is ENHRY, CDR2 SYGVKD, per germline. CDR3 length: 14 amino acids.

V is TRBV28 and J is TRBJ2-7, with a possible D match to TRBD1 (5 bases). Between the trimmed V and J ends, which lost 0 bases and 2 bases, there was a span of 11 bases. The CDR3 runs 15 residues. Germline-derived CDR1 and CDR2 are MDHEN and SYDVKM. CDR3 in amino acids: CASSLWDTKTYEQYF. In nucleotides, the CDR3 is TGTGCCAGCAGTTTATGGGACACCAAGACCTACGAGCAGTACTTC.

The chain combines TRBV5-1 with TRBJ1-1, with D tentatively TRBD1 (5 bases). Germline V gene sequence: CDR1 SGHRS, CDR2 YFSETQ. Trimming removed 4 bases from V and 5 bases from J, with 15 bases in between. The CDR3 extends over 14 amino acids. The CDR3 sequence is CASSMGGSGTEAFF. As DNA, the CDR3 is TGCGCCAGCAGCATGGGGGGGTCTGGTACTGAAGCTTTCTTT.

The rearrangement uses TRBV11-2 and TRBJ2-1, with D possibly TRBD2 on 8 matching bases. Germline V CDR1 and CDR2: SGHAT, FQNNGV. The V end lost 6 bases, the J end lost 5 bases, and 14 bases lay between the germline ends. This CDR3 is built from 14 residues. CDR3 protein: CASRYSGTDNEQFF. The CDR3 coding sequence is TGTGCCAGCAGATATAGCGGGACAGACAATGAGCAGTTCTTC.

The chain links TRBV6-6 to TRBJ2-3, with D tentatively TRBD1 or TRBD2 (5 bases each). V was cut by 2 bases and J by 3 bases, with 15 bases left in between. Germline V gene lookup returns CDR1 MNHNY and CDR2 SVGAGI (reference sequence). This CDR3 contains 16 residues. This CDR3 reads CASSYANRDGTDTQYF. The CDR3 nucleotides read TGTGCCAGCAGTTACGCGAACCGGGACGGAACAGATACGCAGTATTTT.

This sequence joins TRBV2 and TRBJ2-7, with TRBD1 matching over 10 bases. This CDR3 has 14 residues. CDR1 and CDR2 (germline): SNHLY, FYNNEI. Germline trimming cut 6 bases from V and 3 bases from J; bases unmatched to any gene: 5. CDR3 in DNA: TGTGCCAGCAGCAAACGGACAGGGGGCTACGAGCAGTACTTC. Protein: CASSKRTGGYEQYF.